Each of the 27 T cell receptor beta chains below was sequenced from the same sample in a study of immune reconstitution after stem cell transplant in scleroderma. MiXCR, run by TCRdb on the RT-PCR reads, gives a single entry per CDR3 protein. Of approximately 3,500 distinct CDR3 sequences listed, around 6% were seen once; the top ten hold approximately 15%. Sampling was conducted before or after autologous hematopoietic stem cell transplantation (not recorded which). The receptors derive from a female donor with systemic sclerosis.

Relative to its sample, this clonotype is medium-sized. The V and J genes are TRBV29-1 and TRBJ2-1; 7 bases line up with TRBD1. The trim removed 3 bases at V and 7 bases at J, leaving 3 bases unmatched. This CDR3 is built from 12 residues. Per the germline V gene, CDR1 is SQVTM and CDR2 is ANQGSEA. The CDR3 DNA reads TGCAGCGTTGACAAGGGGGCGAATGAGCAGTTCTTC. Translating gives CSVDKGANEQFF.

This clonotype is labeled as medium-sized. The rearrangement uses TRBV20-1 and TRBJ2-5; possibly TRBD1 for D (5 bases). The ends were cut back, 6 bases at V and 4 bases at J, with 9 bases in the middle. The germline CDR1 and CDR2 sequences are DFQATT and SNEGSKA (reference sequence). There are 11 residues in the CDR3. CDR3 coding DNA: TGCAGTGCGCTTAGGGGAGAGACCCAGTACTTC. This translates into CSALRGETQYF.

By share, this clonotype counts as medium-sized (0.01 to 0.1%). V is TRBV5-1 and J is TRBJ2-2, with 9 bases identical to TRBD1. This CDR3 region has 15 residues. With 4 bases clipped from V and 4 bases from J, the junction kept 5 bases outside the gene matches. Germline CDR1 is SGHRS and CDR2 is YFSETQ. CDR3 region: CASSPGTGSTGELFF. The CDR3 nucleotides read TGCGCCAGCAGCCCCGGGACAGGGTCCACCGGGGAGCTGTTTTTT.

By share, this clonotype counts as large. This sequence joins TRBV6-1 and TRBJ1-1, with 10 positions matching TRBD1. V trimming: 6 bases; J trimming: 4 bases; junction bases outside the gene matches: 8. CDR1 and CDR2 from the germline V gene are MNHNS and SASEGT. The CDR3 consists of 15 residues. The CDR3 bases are TGTGCCAGCAGCGGGACAGGGGCTATGAGCACTGAAGCTTTCTTT. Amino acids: CASSGTGAMSTEAFF.

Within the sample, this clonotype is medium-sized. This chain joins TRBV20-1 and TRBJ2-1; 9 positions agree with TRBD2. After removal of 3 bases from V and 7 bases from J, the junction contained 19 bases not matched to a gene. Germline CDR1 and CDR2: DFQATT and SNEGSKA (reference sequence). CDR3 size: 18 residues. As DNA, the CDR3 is TGCAGTGCTAGCTGGCGGGGCAGGAGGCTAGCGGGAATTAATGAGCAGTTCTTC. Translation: CSASWRGRRLAGINEQFF.

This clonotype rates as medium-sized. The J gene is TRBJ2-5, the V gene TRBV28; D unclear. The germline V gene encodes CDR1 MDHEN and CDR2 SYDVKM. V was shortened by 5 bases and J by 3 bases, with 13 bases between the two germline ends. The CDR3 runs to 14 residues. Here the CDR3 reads CASSGRVAEETQYF. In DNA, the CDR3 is TGTGCCAGCAGTGGACGGGTGGCAGAAGAGACCCAGTACTTC.

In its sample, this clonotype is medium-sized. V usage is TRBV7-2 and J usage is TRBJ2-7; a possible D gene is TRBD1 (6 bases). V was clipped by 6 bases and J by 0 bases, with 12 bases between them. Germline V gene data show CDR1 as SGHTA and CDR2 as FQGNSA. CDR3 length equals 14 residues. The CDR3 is CASREGQISYEQYF. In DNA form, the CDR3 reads TGTGCCAGCAGGGAAGGACAGATCTCCTACGAGCAGTACTTC.

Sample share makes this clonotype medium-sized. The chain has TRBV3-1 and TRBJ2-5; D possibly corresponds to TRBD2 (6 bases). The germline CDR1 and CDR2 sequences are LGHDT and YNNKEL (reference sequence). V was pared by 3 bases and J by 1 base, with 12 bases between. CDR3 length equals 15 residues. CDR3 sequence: CASSQARGFQETQYF. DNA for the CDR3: TGTGCCAGCAGCCAGGCGCGGGGCTTCCAAGAGACCCAGTACTTC.

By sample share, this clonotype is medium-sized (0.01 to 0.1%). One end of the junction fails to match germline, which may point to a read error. CDR3 protein: CASSYRLAGGNNEQFF. In DNA form, the CDR3 reads TGTGCTAGCAGCTACAGATTAGCGGGGGGAAACAATGAGCAGTTCTTC. The chain combines TRBV7-7 with TRBJ2-1; 10 bases map to TRBD2. CDR3 length equals 16 residues. Germline V gene sequence: CDR1 SSHAT, CDR2 FNYEAQ (reference sequence).

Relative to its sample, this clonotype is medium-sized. CDR3 nucleotide sequence: TGTGCCAGCGAGACTAGCGCCGGGCGAGATACGCAGTATTTT. This codes for CASETSAGRDTQYF. This rearrangement joins TRBV18 to TRBJ2-3; 8 bases match TRBD2. The germline V gene encodes CDR1 KGHSH and CDR2 LQKENI. The CDR3 consists of 14 residues. The ends lost 8 bases at V and 5 bases at J; junction bases unmatched: 9.

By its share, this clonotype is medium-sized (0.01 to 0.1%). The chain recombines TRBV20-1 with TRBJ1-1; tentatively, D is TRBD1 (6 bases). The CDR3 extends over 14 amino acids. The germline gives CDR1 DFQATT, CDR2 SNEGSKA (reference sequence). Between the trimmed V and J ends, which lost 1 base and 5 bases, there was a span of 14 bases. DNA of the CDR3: TGCAGTGCTAGAGGGGAAGGGGGGTGGACTGAAGCTTTCTTT. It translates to CSARGEGGWTEAFF.

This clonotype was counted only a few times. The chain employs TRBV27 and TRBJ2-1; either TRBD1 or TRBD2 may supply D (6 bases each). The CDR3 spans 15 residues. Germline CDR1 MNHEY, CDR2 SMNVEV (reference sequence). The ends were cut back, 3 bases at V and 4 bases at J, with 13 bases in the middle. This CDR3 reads CASSFRGGSYNEQFF. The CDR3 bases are TGTGCCAGCAGTTTCCGAGGGGGGAGTTACAATGAGCAGTTCTTC.

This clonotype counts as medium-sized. The CDR3, as DNA: TGCGCCAGCAGCCCGGGACTAGCCCCCAATGAGCAGTTCTTC. This sequence encodes CASSPGLAPNEQFF. The rearrangement joins TRBV5-1 to TRBJ2-1; 9 bases fit TRBD2. The ends lost 4 bases at V and 6 bases at J; junction bases unmatched: 5. Looked up from germline, CDR1 is SGHRS and CDR2 is YFSETQ. The CDR3 extends over 14 amino acids.

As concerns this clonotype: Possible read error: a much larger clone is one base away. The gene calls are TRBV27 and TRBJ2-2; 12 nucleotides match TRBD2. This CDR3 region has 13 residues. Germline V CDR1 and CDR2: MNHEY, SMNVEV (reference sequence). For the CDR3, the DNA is TGTGCCAGCGGACTAGCGGGATCCGGGGAGCTGCTTTTT. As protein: CASGLAGSGELLF.

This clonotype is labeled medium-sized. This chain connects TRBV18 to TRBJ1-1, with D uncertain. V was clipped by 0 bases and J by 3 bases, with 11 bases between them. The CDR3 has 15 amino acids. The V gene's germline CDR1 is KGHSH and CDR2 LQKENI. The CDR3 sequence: CASSPPGEADTEAFF. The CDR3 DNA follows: TGTGCCAGCTCACCACCAGGTGAGGCGGACACTGAAGCTTTCTTT.

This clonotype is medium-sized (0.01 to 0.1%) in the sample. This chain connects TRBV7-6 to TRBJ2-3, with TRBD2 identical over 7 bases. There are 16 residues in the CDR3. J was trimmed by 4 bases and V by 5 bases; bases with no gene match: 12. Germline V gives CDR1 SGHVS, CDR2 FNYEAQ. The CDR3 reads CASSAPATSVSDTQYF. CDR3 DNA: TGTGCCAGCAGCGCCCCCGCTACTAGCGTATCAGATACGCAGTATTTT.

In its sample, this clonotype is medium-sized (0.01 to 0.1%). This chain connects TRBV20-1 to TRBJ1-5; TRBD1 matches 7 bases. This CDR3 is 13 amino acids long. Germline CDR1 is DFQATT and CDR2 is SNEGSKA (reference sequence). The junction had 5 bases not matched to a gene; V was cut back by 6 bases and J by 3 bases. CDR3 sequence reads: CSAPDRVNQPQHF. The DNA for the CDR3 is TGCAGTGCCCCTGACAGGGTCAATCAGCCCCAGCATTTT.

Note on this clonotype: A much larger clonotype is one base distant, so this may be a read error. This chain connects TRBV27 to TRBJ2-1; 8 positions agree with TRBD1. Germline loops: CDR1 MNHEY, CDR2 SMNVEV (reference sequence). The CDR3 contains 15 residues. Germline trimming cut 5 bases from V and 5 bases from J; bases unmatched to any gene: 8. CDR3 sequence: CASSTLDRAHNEQFF. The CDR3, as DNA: TGTGCCAGCAGTACTCTGGACAGGGCCCACAATGAGCAGTTCTTC.

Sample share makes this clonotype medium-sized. DNA for the CDR3: TGTGCCAGCAGTTCGGGGACTAGTCAAACAGATACGCAGTATTTT. This gives the protein CASSSGTSQTDTQYF. The chain uses TRBV27 and TRBJ2-3; 8 nucleotides match TRBD2. From germline, CDR1 is MNHEY and CDR2 SMNVEV (reference sequence). The V and J ends lost 4 bases and 3 bases, in that order; junction bases with no gene match: 6. This CDR3 is built from 15 residues.

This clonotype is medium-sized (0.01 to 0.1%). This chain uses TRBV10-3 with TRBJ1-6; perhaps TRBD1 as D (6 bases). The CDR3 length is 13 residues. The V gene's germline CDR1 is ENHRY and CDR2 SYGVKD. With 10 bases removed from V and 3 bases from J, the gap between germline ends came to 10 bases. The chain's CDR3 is CATQDSYNSPLHF. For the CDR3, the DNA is TGTGCCACACAGGACAGCTATAATTCACCCCTCCACTTT.

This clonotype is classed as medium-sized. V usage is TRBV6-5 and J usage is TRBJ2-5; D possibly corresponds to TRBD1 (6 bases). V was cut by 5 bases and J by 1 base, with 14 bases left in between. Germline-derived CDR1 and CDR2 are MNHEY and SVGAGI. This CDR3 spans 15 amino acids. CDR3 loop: CASSANRVFQETQYF. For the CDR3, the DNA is TGTGCCAGCAGTGCGAACAGGGTATTCCAAGAGACCCAGTACTTC.

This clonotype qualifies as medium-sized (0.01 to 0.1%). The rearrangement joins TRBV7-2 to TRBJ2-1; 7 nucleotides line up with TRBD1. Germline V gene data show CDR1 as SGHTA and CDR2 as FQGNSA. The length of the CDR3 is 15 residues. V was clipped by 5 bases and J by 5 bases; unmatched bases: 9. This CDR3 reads CASSRDRDPNNEQFF. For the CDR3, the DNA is TGTGCCAGCAGCCGAGACAGGGACCCTAACAATGAGCAGTTCTTC.

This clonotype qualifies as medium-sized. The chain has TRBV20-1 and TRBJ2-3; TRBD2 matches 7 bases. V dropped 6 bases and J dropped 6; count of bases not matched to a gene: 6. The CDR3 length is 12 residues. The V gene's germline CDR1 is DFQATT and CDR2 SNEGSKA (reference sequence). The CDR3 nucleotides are TGCAGTGCCGCTCCAGCGGGGGATACGCAGTATTTT. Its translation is CSAAPAGDTQYF.

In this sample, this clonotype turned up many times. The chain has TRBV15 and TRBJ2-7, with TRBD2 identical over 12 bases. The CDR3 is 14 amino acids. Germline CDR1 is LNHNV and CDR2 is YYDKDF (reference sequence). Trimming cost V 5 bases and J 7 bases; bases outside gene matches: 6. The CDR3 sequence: CATSGTSGLDEQYF. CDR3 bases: TGTGCCACCAGCGGGACTAGCGGGTTAGATGAGCAGTACTTC.

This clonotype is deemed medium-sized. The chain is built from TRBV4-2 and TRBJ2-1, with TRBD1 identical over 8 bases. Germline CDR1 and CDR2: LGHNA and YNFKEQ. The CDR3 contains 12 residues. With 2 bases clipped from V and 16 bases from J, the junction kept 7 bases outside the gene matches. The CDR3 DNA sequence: TGTGCCAGCAGCCAATACGGGACAGGTCTTTTCTTC. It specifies CASSQYGTGLFF.

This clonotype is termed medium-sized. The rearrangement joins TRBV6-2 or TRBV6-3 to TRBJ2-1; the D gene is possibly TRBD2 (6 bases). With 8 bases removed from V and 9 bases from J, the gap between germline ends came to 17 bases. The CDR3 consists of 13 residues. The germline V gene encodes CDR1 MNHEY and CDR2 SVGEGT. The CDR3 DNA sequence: TGTGCCAGCCGCGGGGTGGGGGGAGTTGAGCAGTTCTTC. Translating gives CASRGVGGVEQFF.

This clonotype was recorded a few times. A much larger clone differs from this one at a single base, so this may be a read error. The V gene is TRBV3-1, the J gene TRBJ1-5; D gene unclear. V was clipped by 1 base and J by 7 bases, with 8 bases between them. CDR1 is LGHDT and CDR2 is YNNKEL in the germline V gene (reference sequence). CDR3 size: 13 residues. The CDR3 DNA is TGTGCCAGCAGCCAAGGGTTGGGACAGCCCCAGCATTTT. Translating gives CASSQGLGQPQHF.